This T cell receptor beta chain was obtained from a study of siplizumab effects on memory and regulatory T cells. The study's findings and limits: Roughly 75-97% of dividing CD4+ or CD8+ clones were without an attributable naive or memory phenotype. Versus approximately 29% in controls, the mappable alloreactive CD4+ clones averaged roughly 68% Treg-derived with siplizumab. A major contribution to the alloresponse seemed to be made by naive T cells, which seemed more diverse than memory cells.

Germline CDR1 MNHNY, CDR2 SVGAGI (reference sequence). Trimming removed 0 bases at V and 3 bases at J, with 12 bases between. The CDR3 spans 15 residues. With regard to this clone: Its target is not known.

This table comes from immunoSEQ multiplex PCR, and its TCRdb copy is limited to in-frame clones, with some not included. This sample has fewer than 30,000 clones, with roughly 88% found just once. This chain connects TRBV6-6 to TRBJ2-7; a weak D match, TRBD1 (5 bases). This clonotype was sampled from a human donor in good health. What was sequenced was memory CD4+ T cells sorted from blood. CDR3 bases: TGTGCCAGCAGTTACTCGCTTGCAGGGCTCTACGAGCAGTACTTC. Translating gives CASSYSLAGLYEQYF.